This TCR beta chain was sequenced during a study of blood T cell repertoires in COVID-19. Study context: Samples came from the United States, Italy and Spain, spanning acute and convalescent COVID-19. T cells, B-cell-depleted T cells, or PBMCs provided the cDNA or gDNA that served as material.

Authors' processing steps: Nucleated cell number was recorded as an estimate derived from reference gene primer amplification. Profiled with immunoSEQ multiplex PCR; TCRdb holds only in-frame clones, not every one. V and J calls plus clone size are reproduced from that table; the DNA served to infer D and trimming. The sample contains 300,000 to 450,000 clones, around 85% of which appear only once. Germline CDR1 and CDR2: MNHEY and SVGAGI. This CDR3 is 13 amino acids long. V dropped 6 bases and J dropped 6 bases, with 12 bases sitting between them. V gene TRBV6-5 combines with J gene TRBJ2-1, with a possible D match to TRBD2 (7 bases). The TCR sequence derives from a woman aged 18 to 35 with acute or convalescent COVID-19. What was sequenced was peripheral blood. CDR3 protein: CASRRRGLNEQFF. DNA for the CDR3: TGTGCCAGCAGGAGGCGGGGGCTCAATGAGCAGTTCTTC.